Each of the 10 T cell receptor beta chains below was sequenced from the same sample in a study of T-cell reconstitution after alpha-beta-depleted transplantation in children. Construction of the TCRbeta library involved unique molecular identifiers. TCRdb used MiXCR to reprocess the PCR reads, holding one entry per CDR3 protein. The data contain about 610,000 distinct CDR3 sequences, 10% of them seen just once; the ten biggest clones take up around 4%. The sample here was PBMCs from the stem cell graft donor, taken from the stem cell graft. The receptors derive from a human donor who donated a stem cell graft to a child with acute myeloid leukemia.

There are many counts of this clonotype. The rearrangement uses TRBV14 and TRBJ2-7; D unclear. Per the germline V gene, CDR1 is SGHDN and CDR2 is FVKESK. Trimming shortened V by 0 bases and J by 4 bases, and 16 bases separated the two germline ends. This CDR3 region has 16 residues. The CDR3 loop reads CASSQERLRVGYEQYF. DNA of the CDR3: TGTGCCAGCAGCCAAGAACGTCTCCGGGTCGGATACGAGCAGTACTTC. Complete variable domain (other parts from reference TRBV14 and TRBJ2-7): EAGVTQFPSHSVIEKGQTVTLRCDPISGHDNLYWYRRVMGKEIKFLLHFVKESKQDESGMPNNRFLAERTGGTYSTLKVQPAELEDSGVYFCASSQERLRVGYEQYFGPGTRLTVT.

The J gene is TRBJ1-5, the V gene TRBV15; a weak D match, TRBD1 (6 bases). The germline V gene encodes CDR1 LNHNV and CDR2 YYDKDF (reference sequence). This CDR3 region has 16 residues. V was shortened by 3 bases and J by 4 bases, with 16 bases between the two germline ends. The CDR3 DNA reads as TGTGCCACCAGCAGGGACTTCGGGACACTAAATCAGCCCCAGCATTTT. It encodes CATSRDFGTLNQPQHF.

The chain couples TRBV5-1 to TRBJ1-1; 8 bases map to TRBD1. This CDR3 region has 16 residues. V was pared by 4 bases and J by 1 base, with 9 bases of the junction left unmatched. From germline, CDR1 is SGHRS and CDR2 YFSETQ. Here the CDR3 reads CASSATGTGQNTEAFF. For the CDR3, the DNA is TGCGCCAGCAGCGCTACCGGGACAGGCCAGAACACTGAAGCTTTCTTT. The complete variable domain, with remaining parts taken from reference TRBV5-1 and TRBJ1-1, reads KAGVTQTPRYLIKTRGQQVTLSCSPISGHRSVSWYQQTPGQGLQFLFEYFSETQRNKGNFPGRFSGRQFSNSRSEMNVSTLELGDSALYLCASSATGTGQNTEAFFGQGTRLTVV.

The table lists this clonotype with a few counts. V usage is TRBV30 and J usage is TRBJ2-1; maybe TRBD1 (5 bases). Trimming pared 1 base from V and 4 bases from J, leaving 11 bases between. The CDR3 consists of 14 residues. Germline CDR1 is GTSNPN and CDR2 is SVGIG (reference sequence). The CDR3 here is CAWSALDSYNEQFF. CDR3 bases: TGTGCCTGGAGTGCCTTAGACAGTTACAATGAGCAGTTCTTC.

This clonotype was recorded many times. The chain uses TRBV11-2 and TRBJ2-1, with TRBD2 identical over 8 bases. The germline gives CDR1 SGHAT, CDR2 FQNNGV. V was pared by 5 bases and J by 4 bases, with 4 bases of the junction left unmatched. The CDR3 has 14 amino acids. The CDR3, as DNA: TGTGCCAGCAGCAACGGACTAGCATACAATGAGCAGTTCTTC. Translated: CASSNGLAYNEQFF.

The V and J genes are TRBV30 and TRBJ2-7, with D possibly TRBD2 on 6 matching bases. Trimming cost V 8 bases and J 3 bases, with 20 bases left between them. This CDR3 comprises 14 residues. Germline V gene sequence: CDR1 GTSNPN, CDR2 SVGIG (reference sequence). CDR3 amino acids: CARSEGGTIYEQYF. Written as DNA, the CDR3 is TGTGCCCGAAGCGAGGGAGGTACTATCTACGAGCAGTACTTC.

Many counts were recorded for this clonotype. The chain has TRBV12-3 or TRBV12-4 and TRBJ2-7; perhaps D is TRBD1 or TRBD2 (6 bases each). The CDR3 is 14 amino acids. V gave up 3 bases and J gave up 6 bases, with 15 bases separating them. The CDR3 bases are TGTGCCAGCAGTTTTGTGAGCGGAGGGGGCGAGCAGTACTTC. Its translation: CASSFVSGGGEQYF.

The chain is built from TRBV12-3 or TRBV12-4 and TRBJ2-5; either TRBD1 or TRBD2 may fit D (7 bases each). The CDR3 consists of 13 residues. V gave up 6 bases and J gave up 7 bases, with 15 bases separating them. CDR3 loop: CASSLTGEGTQYF. CDR3 coding DNA: TGTGCCAGCAGCCTTACAGGGGAGGGGACCCAGTACTTC.

This clonotype was counted only a few times. This sequence joins TRBV5-1 and TRBJ2-7, with 7 bases fitting TRBD2. The CDR3 length is 15 residues. The germline V gene has CDR1 SGHRS and CDR2 YFSETQ. V lost 1 base to trimming and J lost 6 bases; unmatched junction nucleotides: 10. CDR3 in amino acids: CASSLSGGRAPEQYF. CDR3 nucleotides: TGCGCCAGCAGCTTGTCTGGCGGGAGAGCGCCCGAGCAGTACTTC. The variable domain in full, with the rest retrieved from reference TRBV5-1 and TRBJ2-7, is KAGVTQTPRYLIKTRGQQVTLSCSPISGHRSVSWYQQTPGQGLQFLFEYFSETQRNKGNFPGRFSGRQFSNSRSEMNVSTLELGDSALYLCASSLSGGRAPEQYFGPGTRLTVT.

The table lists this clonotype with a count of one. The V gene is TRBV28, the J gene TRBJ2-3; 7 bases match TRBD1. Per the germline V gene, CDR1 is MDHEN and CDR2 is SYDVKM. V shed 7 bases and J 1 base; nucleotides not matched to a gene: 14. CDR3 length: 17 residues. CDR3 region: CASMEPRWDRRTDTQYF. The CDR3 bases are TGTGCCAGCATGGAACCCCGGTGGGACAGACGCACAGATACGCAGTATTTT.